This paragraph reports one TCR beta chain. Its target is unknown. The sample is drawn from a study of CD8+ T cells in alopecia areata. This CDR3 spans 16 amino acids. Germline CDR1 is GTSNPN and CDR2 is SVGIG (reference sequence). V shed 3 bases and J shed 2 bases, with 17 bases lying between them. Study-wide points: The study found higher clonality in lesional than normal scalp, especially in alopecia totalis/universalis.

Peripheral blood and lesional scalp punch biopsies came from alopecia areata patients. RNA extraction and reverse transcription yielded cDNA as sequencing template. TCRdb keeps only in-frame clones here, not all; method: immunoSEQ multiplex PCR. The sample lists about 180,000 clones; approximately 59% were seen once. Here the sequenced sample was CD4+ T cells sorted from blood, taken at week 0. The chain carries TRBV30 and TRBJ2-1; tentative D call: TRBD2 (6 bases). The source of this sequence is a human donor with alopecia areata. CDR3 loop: CAWSGLLIAAYNEQFF. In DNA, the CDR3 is TGTGCCTGGAGCGGGCTTTTGATAGCGGCCTACAATGAGCAGTTCTTC.